The 31 T cell receptor beta chains listed next were all sequenced from one sample in a study of Graves' ophthalmopathy and Graves' hyperthyroidism. As the template, RNA transcripts were used to amplify TCR beta CDR3 regions. RT-PCR with HTBI primers came first, then second-round multiplex PCR. TCRdb redid the calling of the multiplex PCR reads with MiXCR, one entry per CDR3 protein. Of hundreds of thousands of distinct CDR3 sequences listed, around 21% are singletons. Sequenced sample: peripheral blood. The receptors were sampled from a woman under 30 with stable Graves' hyperthyroidism.

This clonotype was counted at least ten times. The gene calls are TRBV28 and TRBJ2-7, with 7 positions matching TRBD1. V shed 4 bases and J 2 bases; nucleotides not matched to a gene: 8. The CDR3 length is 15 residues. CDR1 and CDR2 (germline): MDHEN, SYDVKM. CDR3 sequence: CASSSPGTVAYEQYF. As DNA, the CDR3 is TGTGCCAGCAGTTCCCCCGGGACAGTCGCCTACGAGCAGTACTTC.

J is TRBJ1-6 and V is TRBV20-1, with D tentatively TRBD1 (6 bases). CDR1 is DFQATT and CDR2 is SNEGSKA in the germline V gene (reference sequence). The CDR3 runs to 14 residues. The V gene lost 0 bases and the J gene lost 10 bases, with 13 bases spanning the gap. CDR3 amino acids: CSARDAGVGSPLHF. The CDR3 nucleotides read TGCAGTGCTAGAGACGCAGGGGTAGGGTCACCCCTCCACTTT.

At least ten counts were recorded for this clonotype. The V and J genes are TRBV5-4 and TRBJ2-2; TRBD1 matches 9 bases. CDR3 length equals 15 residues. Germline V gene data show CDR1 as SGHNT and CDR2 as YYREEE (reference sequence). After removal of 4 bases from V and 5 bases from J, the junction contained 6 bases not matched to a gene. CDR3 DNA sequence: TGTGCCAGCAGCCTAGGGACAGGGCGAACCGGGGAGCTGTTTTTT. This gives the protein CASSLGTGRTGELFF.

This clonotype was observed at least ten times. The chain couples TRBV7-9 to TRBJ1-5, with D hard to call. The V end lost 1 base, the J end lost 7 bases, and 5 bases lay between the germline ends. Germline V gene sequence: CDR1 SEHNR, CDR2 FQNEAQ (reference sequence). This CDR3 is built from 12 residues. CDR3 in DNA: TGTGCCAGCAGCTTAGATAGACAGCCCCAGCATTTT. It yields the protein CASSLDRQPQHF.

This clonotype appeared many times. A much larger clone sits a single nucleotide away, making a read error possible. The V and J genes are TRBV28 and TRBJ2-7; 12 bases map to TRBD1. Trimming removed 6 bases from V and 6 bases from J; junction bases left unmatched: 6. Germline lookup yields CDR1 MDHEN and CDR2 SYDVKM. The CDR3 is 14 amino acids. CDR3 residues: CASSPGTGGSEQYF. Here the CDR3 DNA reads TGTGCCAGCAGCCCCGGGACAGGGGGCTCCGAGCAGTACTTC.

A word on this clonotype: The CDR3 carries no conserved terminal phenylalanine or tryptophan, so it likely arises from a read error. The chain recombines TRBV6-2 or TRBV6-3 with TRBJ2-7; 13 positions match TRBD2. The CDR3 runs 19 residues. The trim removed 6 bases at V and 4 bases at J, leaving 18 bases unmatched. The V gene's germline CDR1 is MNHEY and CDR2 SVGEGT. The CDR3 sequence: CASSAIVGLAGTERYEQYL. CDR3 in DNA: TGTGCCAGCAGCGCCATCGTGGGACTAGCGGGGACCGAACGTTACGAGCAGTACCTC.

In this sample, this clonotype turned up many times. The rearrangement uses TRBV2 and TRBJ2-7; the D gene is possibly TRBD1 (8 bases). The CDR3 spans 15 residues. Germline-derived CDR1 and CDR2 are SNHLY and FYNNEI. Trimming cost V 6 bases and J 4 bases, with 19 bases left between them. CDR3 DNA sequence: TGTGCCAGCAGACAGGGGGGGTTCTCCCTTTACGAGCAGTACTTC. Protein sequence: CASRQGGFSLYEQYF.

The chain carries TRBV28 and TRBJ2-7; 7 bases agree with TRBD2. Germline CDR1 is MDHEN and CDR2 is SYDVKM. The CDR3 spans 14 residues. With 6 bases clipped from V and 3 bases from J, the junction kept 8 bases outside the gene matches. The CDR3 region is CASRGGTIYYEQYF. CDR3 DNA sequence: TGTGCCAGCAGAGGCGGGACTATCTACTACGAGCAGTACTTC. Filled out from reference TRBV28 and TRBJ2-7, the complete variable domain reads DVKVTQSSRYLVKRTGEKVFLECVQDMDHENMFWYRQDPGLGLRLIYFSYDVKMKEKGDIPEGYSVSREKKERFSLILESASTNQTSMYLCASRGGTIYYEQYFGPGTRLTVT.

The chain combines TRBV30 with TRBJ1-1; D perhaps matches TRBD1 (5 bases). Trimming removed 3 bases from V and 4 bases from J, with 12 bases in between. CDR1 is GTSNPN and CDR2 is SVGIG in the germline V gene (reference sequence). The CDR3 is made up of 13 amino acids. The CDR3 DNA follows: TGTGCCTGGAGGAGGGGCACGGGCACTGAAGCTTTCTTT. Protein sequence: CAWRRGTGTEAFF. The full variable domain, completed using reference TRBV30 and TRBJ1-1, is SQTIHQWPATLVQPVGSPLSLECTVEGTSNPNLYWYRQAAGRGLQLLFYSVGIGQISSEVPQNLSASRPQDRQFILSSKKLLLSDSGFYLCAWRRGTGTEAFFGQGTRLTVV.

This clonotype came up many times. The rearrangement links TRBV27 to TRBJ1-1; 8 bases map to TRBD1. CDR1 and CDR2 (germline): MNHEY, SMNVEV (reference sequence). J lost 5 bases, V lost 8 bases, and 10 bases had no gene match. The CDR3 spans 14 residues. DNA for the CDR3: TGTGCCAGCCGTAACAGGGGGTTGGTGACTGAAGCTTTCTTT. This encodes CASRNRGLVTEAFF.

In the case of this clonotype: One end of the junction does not line up with germline, which may come from a read error. This chain connects TRBV25-1 to TRBJ1-5; D is undetermined. The CDR3 spans 14 residues. The germline gives CDR1 MGHDK, CDR2 SYGVNS. The CDR3 here is CASSEQVLGQPQHF. In DNA form, the CDR3 reads TGTGCCAGCAGTGAGCAGGTCCTAGGTCAGCCTCAGCATTTT.

The V gene is TRBV18, the J gene TRBJ2-6, with 10 bases that match TRBD1. The CDR3 is made up of 17 amino acids. Looked up from germline, CDR1 is KGHSH and CDR2 is LQKENI. The V and J ends lost 3 bases and 3 bases, in that order; junction bases with no gene match: 5. Here the CDR3 reads CASSPTGGAYGANVLTF. The CDR3 nucleotides are TGTGCCAGCTCACCGACAGGGGGCGCATATGGGGCCAACGTCCTGACTTTC.

At least ten counts were recorded for this clonotype. The chain has TRBV30 and TRBJ1-3; D remains unclear. The CDR3 runs to 15 residues. V lost 0 bases to trimming and J lost 4 bases, with 13 bases between them. Germline V gene data show CDR1 as GTSNPN and CDR2 as SVGIG (reference sequence). This chain's CDR3 is CAWSVPRVQGNTIYF. The CDR3 nucleotides read TGTGCCTGGAGTGTACCCCGGGTACAAGGAAACACCATATATTTT.

Comment on this clonotype: A clone one base away is much larger, so this may be a read error. The V gene is TRBV5-1, the J gene TRBJ2-7; 7 bases are shared with TRBD2. The junction had 8 bases not matched to a gene; V was cut back by 2 bases and J by 3 bases. The CDR3 spans 15 residues. CDR1 SGHRS and CDR2 YFSETQ come from the germline V gene. The CDR3 DNA follows: TGCGCCAGCAGCTTCAGGGCAGGCGGGAGCTACGAGCAGTACGTC. Residues: CASSFRAGGSYEQYV.

This clonotype was picked up many times. This chain links TRBV29-1 with TRBJ1-1, with TRBD1 matching 7 bases. This CDR3 is built from 14 residues. The V gene's germline CDR1 is SQVTM and CDR2 ANQGSEA. The CDR3 loop is CRSLDREMNTEAFF. The CDR3 nucleotides are TGCAGGTCCCTCGACAGGGAAATGAACACTGAAGCTTTCTTT.

This clonotype showed up many times. The J gene is TRBJ2-5, the V gene TRBV6-2 or TRBV6-3, with TRBD2 matching 12 bases. Looked up from germline, CDR1 is MNHEY and CDR2 is SVGEGT. Trimming at V came to 1 base and at J to 1 base, leaving 1 base not matched to a gene. This CDR3 spans 16 amino acids. CDR3 sequence: CASSYWTSGTQETQYF. Written as DNA, the CDR3 is TGTGCCAGCAGTTACTGGACTAGCGGGACCCAAGAGACCCAGTACTTC.

This clonotype was picked up many times. V usage is TRBV25-1 and J usage is TRBJ2-2; the D gene is possibly TRBD2 (5 bases). The ends were cut back, 4 bases at V and 6 bases at J, with 12 bases in the middle. This CDR3 comprises 14 residues. In germline, CDR1 is MGHDK, CDR2 SYGVNS. The CDR3 bases are TGTGCCAGCAGTGGGTGGGAGAGGGCCGGGGAGCTGTTTTTT. Translating it yields CASSGWERAGELFF.

In its sample, this clonotype was seen many times. The chain couples TRBV6-1 to TRBJ2-7; either TRBD1 or TRBD2 may supply D (5 bases each). Germline V lookup: CDR1 MNHNS, CDR2 SASEGT. This CDR3 is built from 19 residues. Trimming removed 2 bases from V and 3 bases from J, with 26 bases in between. The CDR3 spells CASSERSRDRWIHRYEQYF. CDR3 DNA sequence: TGTGCCAGCAGTGAAAGGAGTAGGGACCGATGGATTCACCGCTACGAGCAGTACTTC.

The gene calls are TRBV18 and TRBJ2-7; TRBD2 agrees at 8 bases. V dropped 6 bases and J dropped 5; count of bases not matched to a gene: 9. Germline V lookup: CDR1 KGHSH, CDR2 LQKENI. The CDR3 is made up of 14 amino acids. The CDR3 DNA follows: TGTGCCAGCTCCTTCTCGCGGGAGGTAGACGAGCAGTACTTC. This gives the protein CASSFSREVDEQYF.

On this clonotype: A junction boundary mismatches the germline segment, possibly from a read error. The genes are TRBV11-2 and TRBJ2-5; 9 nucleotides line up with TRBD2. In germline, CDR1 is SGHAT, CDR2 FQNNGV. The CDR3 sequence is 17 residues long. The CDR3, as DNA: TGTGCCAGCAGCCAAAACCTAGCGGGATCGTACCAAGAGACCAAGTACTTC. As protein: CASSQNLAGSYQETKYF.

This clonotype was found many times. The rearrangement links TRBV11-2 to TRBJ1-1; the D gene is possibly TRBD1 (5 bases). CDR1 and CDR2 from the germline V gene are SGHAT and FQNNGV. V shed 5 bases and J shed 4 bases, with 20 bases lying between them. This CDR3 has 16 residues. CDR3 sequence (DNA): TGTGCCAGCAGCCTGCAGGGAGGCCGGAGGGGCACTGAAGCTTTCTTT. This encodes CASSLQGGRRGTEAFF.

This chain joins TRBV4-1 and TRBJ2-6, with D perhaps assigned TRBD1 or TRBD2 (7 bases each). Trimming removed 2 bases at V and 0 bases at J, with 17 bases between. In germline, CDR1 is MGHRA, CDR2 YSYEKL. CDR3 size: 19 residues. CDR3 sequence (DNA): TGCGCCAGCAGCCAACAACCCCCAGGGGGGGTCTCTGGGGCCAACGTCCTGACTTTC. Its translation is CASSQQPPGGVSGANVLTF.

This clonotype was seen ten or more times. The CDR3 DNA is TGTGCCAGCAGCCAGGGACTAGCGGGAGTCCACGAGCAGTACTTC. Residues: CASSQGLAGVHEQYF. The chain recombines TRBV3-1 with TRBJ2-7; TRBD2 agrees at 14 bases. V shed 3 bases and J 5 bases; nucleotides not matched to a gene: 3. Germline-derived CDR1 and CDR2 are LGHDT and YNNKEL (reference sequence). The CDR3 is 15 amino acids.

The chain links TRBV12-3 or TRBV12-4 to TRBJ1-2, with D possibly being TRBD1 (6 bases). The CDR3 spans 17 residues. The V end was cut by 7 bases, the J end by 0 bases, with 21 bases between. The CDR3 DNA reads TGTGCCAGCATGTCTCTGGGGGGCGACAGAACTAACTATGGCTACACCTTC. The encoded protein is CASMSLGGDRTNYGYTF.

The chain recombines TRBV12-3 or TRBV12-4 with TRBJ1-2; maybe TRBD1 (5 bases). With 7 bases removed from V and 4 bases from J, the gap between germline ends came to 16 bases. The CDR3 runs to 14 residues. The CDR3 spells CASTSAGTFYGYTF. CDR3 sequence (DNA): TGTGCCAGCACCTCGGCAGGGACCTTCTATGGCTACACCTTC.

There are a few counts of this clonotype. V is TRBV6-1 and J is TRBJ1-5, with TRBD1 matching 9 bases. Germline CDR1 and CDR2: MNHNS and SASEGT. Trimming took 5 bases from V and 2 from J; bases not matched to a gene: 10. This CDR3 has 17 residues. The CDR3 sequence is CASSRDRVVVGNQPQHF. The CDR3 DNA sequence: TGTGCCAGCAGTCGGGACAGGGTGGTTGTTGGCAATCAGCCCCAGCATTTT.

This clonotype appeared many times. J is TRBJ2-2 and V is TRBV27; 7 bases line up with TRBD1. Germline assignment: CDR1 MNHEY and CDR2 SMNVEV (reference sequence). The CDR3 covers 17 residues. J lost 1 base, V lost 3 bases, and 8 bases had no gene match. For the CDR3, the DNA is TGTGCCAGCAGTTTCAGACAGGGTGGCTGGAACACCGGGGAGCTGTTTTTT. Its protein is CASSFRQGGWNTGELFF.

This chain uses TRBV11-3 with TRBJ2-4, with 7 bases fitting TRBD1. The CDR3 sequence is 16 residues long. Germline V gene sequence: CDR1 SGHNT, CDR2 YENEEA. Losses at the gene ends were 5 bases for V and 0 bases for J; bases not matched to a gene: 7. CDR3 coding DNA: TGTGCCAGCAGCCACGGGACAGATAAAGCCAAAAACATTCAGTACTTC. This translates into CASSHGTDKAKNIQYF. The variable domain in full, with the rest retrieved from reference TRBV11-3 and TRBJ2-4, is EAGVVQSPRYKIIEKKQPVAFWCNPISGHNTLYWYLQNLGQGPELLIRYENEEAVDDSQLPKDRFSAERLKGVDSTLKIQPAELGDSAVYLCASSHGTDKAKNIQYFGAGTRLSVL.

This clonotype occurred a few times. The V and J genes are TRBV28 and TRBJ1-2; a weak D match, TRBD1 (6 bases). This CDR3 is built from 14 residues. CDR1 MDHEN and CDR2 SYDVKM come from the germline V gene. Trimming took 3 bases from V and 6 from J, leaving 14 bases between them. DNA of the CDR3: TGTGCCAGCAGTTTCGGGGGCGGGATGGATGGCTACACCTTC. This sequence encodes CASSFGGGMDGYTF.

This clonotype was observed at least ten times. J is TRBJ1-2 and V is TRBV20-1; 9 nucleotides agree with TRBD1. The J segment lost 6 bases and the V segment lost 7 bases, leaving 3 bases of the junction unmatched. The CDR3 loop spans 11 amino acids. Germline assignment: CDR1 DFQATT and CDR2 SNEGSKA (reference sequence). CDR3 nucleotides: TGCAGTGTGGACAGGGGAGATGGCTACACCTTC. Translation: CSVDRGDGYTF.

There are many counts of this clonotype. V and J are TRBV5-1 and TRBJ1-2; 7 bases align to TRBD1. The CDR3 loop spans 14 amino acids. The V segment lost 0 bases and the J segment 6 bases; nucleotides outside the gene matches: 5. CDR1 and CDR2 from the germline V gene are SGHRS and YFSETQ. In DNA, the CDR3 is TGCGCCAGCAGCTTGGCTACAGGGGAGGATGGCTACACCTTC. Residues: CASSLATGEDGYTF. The full variable domain, with the rest looked up from reference TRBV5-1 and TRBJ1-2, is KAGVTQTPRYLIKTRGQQVTLSCSPISGHRSVSWYQQTPGQGLQFLFEYFSETQRNKGNFPGRFSGRQFSNSRSEMNVSTLELGDSALYLCASSLATGEDGYTFGSGTRLTVV.